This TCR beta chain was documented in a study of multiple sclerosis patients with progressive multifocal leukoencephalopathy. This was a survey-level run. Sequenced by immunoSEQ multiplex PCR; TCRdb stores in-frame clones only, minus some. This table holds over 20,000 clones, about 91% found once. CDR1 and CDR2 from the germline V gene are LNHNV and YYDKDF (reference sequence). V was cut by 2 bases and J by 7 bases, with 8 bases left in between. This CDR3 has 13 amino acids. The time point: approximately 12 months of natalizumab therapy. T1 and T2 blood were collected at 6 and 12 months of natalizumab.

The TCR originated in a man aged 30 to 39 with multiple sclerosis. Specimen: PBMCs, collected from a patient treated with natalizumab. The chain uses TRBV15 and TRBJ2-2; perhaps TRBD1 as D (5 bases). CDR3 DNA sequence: TGTGCCACCAGCAGAAAGACAGTCGGGGAGCTGTTTTTT. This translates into CATSRKTVGELFF.